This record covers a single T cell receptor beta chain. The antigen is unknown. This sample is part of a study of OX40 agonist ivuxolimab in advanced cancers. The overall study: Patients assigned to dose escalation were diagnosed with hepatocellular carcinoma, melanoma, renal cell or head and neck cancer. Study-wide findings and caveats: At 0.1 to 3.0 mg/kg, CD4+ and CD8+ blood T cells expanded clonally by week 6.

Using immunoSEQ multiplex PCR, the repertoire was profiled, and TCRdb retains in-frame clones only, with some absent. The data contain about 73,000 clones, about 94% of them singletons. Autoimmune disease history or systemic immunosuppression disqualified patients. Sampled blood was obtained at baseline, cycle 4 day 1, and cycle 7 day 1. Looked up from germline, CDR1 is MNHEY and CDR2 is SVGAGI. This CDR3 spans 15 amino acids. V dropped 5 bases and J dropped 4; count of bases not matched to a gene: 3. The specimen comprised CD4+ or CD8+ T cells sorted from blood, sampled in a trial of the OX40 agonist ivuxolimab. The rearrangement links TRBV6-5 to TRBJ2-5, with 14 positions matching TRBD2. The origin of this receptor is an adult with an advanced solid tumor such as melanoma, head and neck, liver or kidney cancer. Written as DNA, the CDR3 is TGTGCCAGCAGTCTGACTAGCGGGAGGGGAGAGACCCAGTACTTC. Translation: CASSLTSGRGETQYF.